The rows below give T cell receptor beta chains drawn from one sample of a study of T cells expressing NK-cell markers. TCRdb re-called the 5' RACE reads and shows each CDR3 protein once, DNA omitted. The table counts hundreds of thousands of distinct CDR3 sequences; approximately 6.8% lies in the top ten. The sequenced sample consisted of blood T cells: a sorted CD56 or NKG2C T cell subset, CD4+ or CD8+ T cells, or bulk PBMC T cells (not recorded which). These receptors all stem from a woman aged 18 to 69 in good health. Both conserved end residues are part of each CDR3.

j_call | v_call | cdr3_aa
TRBJ1-5 | TRBV20-1 | CSAGTGNSNQPQHF
TRBJ1-1 | TRBV18 | CASSPLGTAANTEAFF
TRBJ2-1 | TRBV7-2 | CATSTSGGPRIEQFF
TRBJ2-1 | TRBV7-3 | CASSLSGSDNEQFF
TRBJ1-2 | TRBV7-9 | CASSESFGQGYGYTF
TRBJ2-3 | TRBV3-1 | CASSQTASTDTQYF
TRBJ2-2 | TRBV5-1 | CASSWTEGGTGELFF
TRBJ2-3 | TRBV5-1 | CASSFGRVGDTQYF
TRBJ2-2 | TRBV29-1 | CSVRPSGTTGELFF
TRBJ1-2 | TRBV4-1 | CASSQDRDSTNYGYTF
TRBJ2-3 | TRBV7-8 | CASREGADTQYF
TRBJ1-1 | TRBV9 | CASSVGSLLGTEAFF
TRBJ2-5 | TRBV20-1 | CSANERGRAETQYF
TRBJ1-6 | TRBV11-2 | CASSLDLDNNSPLHF
TRBJ1-2 | TRBV27 | CASSAGVPADGYTF
TRBJ2-3 | TRBV20-1 | CSALPLRGRDLNTDTQYF
TRBJ2-5 | TRBV7-8 | CASSPTTGSETQYF
TRBJ2-5 | TRBV24-1 | CATSDPRGEVETQYF
TRBJ2-2 | TRBV20-1 | CRASPPGQAPVGELFF
TRBJ2-7 | TRBV18 | CASSSGAESYEQYF
TRBJ2-7 | TRBV12-3/TRBV12-4 | CASSSRGSSYEQYF
TRBJ2-5 | TRBV20-1 | CSARDLETQYF
TRBJ1-4 | TRBV12-3/TRBV12-4 | CASTSGLRNEKLFF
TRBJ1-6 | TRBV14 | CASSQRQAYNSPLHF
TRBJ1-4 | TRBV7-8 | CASSLMSGVRHEKLFF
TRBJ2-2 | TRBV20-1 | CSAREGSENTGELFF
TRBJ2-2 | TRBV6-2/TRBV6-3 | CASSYLQATGELFF
TRBJ1-5 | TRBV18 | CASSSEDLGNQPQHF
TRBJ1-3 | TRBV19 | CASSDRGSSGNTIYF
TRBJ2-2 | TRBV6-2/TRBV6-3 | CATHPGTRAPIWTGELFF